This T cell receptor beta chain comes out of a study of OX40 agonist ivuxolimab in advanced cancers. Background on the study: The treatment was a fully human IgG2 OX40 agonist, ivuxolimab. The dose of intravenous ivuxolimab that patients received every 2 weeks ranged from 0.01 to 10 mg/kg.

This CDR3 is 14 amino acids long. The V end lost 1 base, the J end lost 7 bases, and 8 bases lay between the germline ends. Germline CDR1 is SEHNR and CDR2 is FQNEAQ (reference sequence). Details on this clone: Its antigen is unidentified.

Overall study results and limits: Some patients who did not respond also had low normalized T-cell clonal expansion. At 0.1 to 3.0 mg/kg and by week 6, CD4+ and CD8+ T cells in the blood had expanded clonally.

The table came from immunoSEQ multiplex PCR; TCRdb's copy has only in-frame clones and leaves some out. The table shows about 50,000 clones, with approximately 89% occurring only once. Sequencing was performed on CD4+ or CD8+ T cells sorted from blood, taken in a trial of the OX40 agonist ivuxolimab. The receptor comes from an adult with an advanced solid tumor such as melanoma, head and neck, liver or kidney cancer. J is TRBJ1-6 and V is TRBV7-9, with D possibly TRBD1 on 5 matching bases. The CDR3 nucleotides are TGTGCCAGCAGCTTAGGGGGGGAAAATTCACCCCTCCACTTT. It codes for CASSLGGENSPLHF.